These 20 T cell receptor beta chains were all obtained from the same sample, sequenced in a study of blood T cell repertoires in COVID-19. TCRdb's table, derived via immunoSEQ multiplex PCR, lists solely in-frame clones and lacks some. Among 160,000 or so clones listed, about 86% were seen once. Sequenced sample: peripheral blood. The receptor set was obtained from a woman aged 70-85 years with acute or convalescent COVID-19.

V is TRBV5-1 and J is TRBJ2-1; D unclear. V was trimmed by 1 base and J by 5 bases, leaving 7 bases between them. There are 13 residues in the CDR3. The germline CDR1 and CDR2 sequences are SGHRS and YFSETQ. This CDR3 is CASSLQQNNEQFF. Here the CDR3 DNA reads TGCGCCAGCAGCTTGCAACAAAACAATGAGCAGTTCTTC. Combining the CDR3 with reference TRBV5-1 and TRBJ2-1 gives the whole variable domain KAGVTQTPRYLIKTRGQQVTLSCSPISGHRSVSWYQQTPGQGLQFLFEYFSETQRNKGNFPGRFSGRQFSNSRSEMNVSTLELGDSALYLCASSLQQNNEQFFGPGTRLTVL.

The genes are TRBV30 and TRBJ1-3; TRBD1 matches 7 bases. The CDR3 length is 15 residues. Trimming took 2 bases from V and 8 from J; bases not matched to a gene: 12. Germline V CDR1 and CDR2: GTSNPN, SVGIG (reference sequence). The CDR3 is CAWSPRGTAYDTIYF. The CDR3 coding sequence is TGTGCCTGGAGTCCTAGGGGGACAGCCTACGACACCATATATTTT. The entire variable domain, with the rest obtained from reference TRBV30 and TRBJ1-3, is as follows: SQTIHQWPATLVQPVGSPLSLECTVEGTSNPNLYWYRQAAGRGLQLLFYSVGIGQISSEVPQNLSASRPQDRQFILSSKKLLLSDSGFYLCAWSPRGTAYDTIYFGEGSWLTVV.

This chain uses TRBV11-2 with TRBJ1-1, with TRBD1 matching 9 bases. Germline V gene lookup returns CDR1 SGHAT and CDR2 FQNNGV. The trim removed 6 bases at V and 1 base at J, leaving 12 bases unmatched. The CDR3 consists of 17 residues. The CDR3 is CASSRRRGDRENTEAFF. The CDR3 DNA is TGTGCCAGCAGTCGTAGGCGGGGGGACAGGGAGAACACTGAAGCTTTCTTT.

This clone has just one count. V is TRBV2 and J is TRBJ2-7; D is perhaps TRBD2 (6 bases). The CDR3 consists of 16 residues. The V and J ends lost 3 bases and 4 bases respectively, with 19 bases between them. Germline lookup yields CDR1 SNHLY and CDR2 FYNNEI. The CDR3 loop reads CASSEFGSGRGYEQYF. In nucleotides, the CDR3 is TGTGCCAGCAGTGAGTTCGGGAGCGGCCGAGGGTACGAGCAGTACTTC.

The chain's CDR3 is CAWSVGTGVTYEQYF. DNA for the CDR3: TGTGCCTGGAGTGTCGGGACAGGGGTCACCTACGAGCAGTACTTC. This chain uses TRBV30 with TRBJ2-7; TRBD1 matches at 10 bases. The germline V gene has CDR1 GTSNPN and CDR2 SVGIG (reference sequence). After removal of 0 bases from V and 2 bases from J, the junction contained 4 bases not matched to a gene. CDR3 size: 15 residues.

The chain has TRBV7-8 and TRBJ2-7; 9 bases are a match to TRBD2. The J segment lost 0 bases and the V segment lost 4 bases, leaving 16 bases of the junction unmatched. There are 19 residues in the CDR3. Germline CDR1 is SGHVS and CDR2 is FQNEAQ. CDR3 DNA sequence: TGTGCCAGCAGCTCTCCTACGACTAGCGGAGCAGAGTTCTCCTACGAGCAGTACTTC. Amino acid sequence: CASSSPTTSGAEFSYEQYF.

This chain uses TRBV11-2 with TRBJ1-6; 7 nucleotides match TRBD1. The CDR3 consists of 15 residues. Germline trimming cut 0 bases from V and 7 bases from J; bases unmatched to any gene: 3. Germline V gene data show CDR1 as SGHAT and CDR2 as FQNNGV. CDR3 nucleotide sequence: TGTGCCAGCAGCTTAGATTGGGACAGAAATTCACCCCTCCACTTT. Protein: CASSLDWDRNSPLHF.

The chain carries TRBV9 and TRBJ2-1, with D possibly matching TRBD2 (6 bases). This CDR3 spans 16 amino acids. V was pared by 3 bases and J by 1 base, with 14 bases between. CDR1 SGDLS and CDR2 YYNGEE come from the germline V gene. The CDR3 nucleotides are TGTGCCAGCAGCGCAAGACTAGTGTCTTCCTACAATGAGCAGTTCTTC. Translation gives CASSARLVSSYNEQFF.

Comments on this clone: At one end, the junction sequence differs from germline, possibly due to a read error. V and J are TRBV6-1 and TRBJ2-3; 9 bases map to TRBD2. CDR1 is MNHNS and CDR2 is SASEGT in the germline V gene. There are 15 residues in the CDR3. DNA for the CDR3: TGTGCCAGCAGTCAAGCGGGAGGCATGGGAGATACGCAGTATTTT. It specifies CASSQAGGMGDTQYF.

The chain combines TRBV6-5 with TRBJ2-7, with a possible D match to TRBD1 (5 bases). Trimming cost V 6 bases and J 3 bases, with 15 bases left between them. Germline V lookup: CDR1 MNHEY, CDR2 SVGAGI. The CDR3 runs to 14 residues. CDR3 protein: CASSPRTGRYEQYF. The CDR3 DNA is TGTGCCAGCAGCCCCCGTACAGGCCGCTACGAGCAGTACTTC.

This clone has more than one count but fewer than ten. This chain links TRBV2 with TRBJ1-6, with 7 bases lining up with TRBD1. Trimming at V came to 7 bases and at J to 11 bases, leaving 11 bases not matched to a gene. The CDR3 sequence is 14 residues long. Germline-derived CDR1 and CDR2 are SNHLY and FYNNEI. The CDR3 DNA reads TGTGCCAGCAACCAACAGGGGCCGCCAACACCCCTCCACTTT. It codes for CASNQQGPPTPLHF.

This chain joins TRBV5-4 and TRBJ2-5, with D perhaps TRBD1 (6 bases). The length of the CDR3 is 12 residues. CDR1 is SGHNT and CDR2 is YYREEE in the germline V gene (reference sequence). V lost 7 bases and J 3 bases, leaving 10 bases between the germline ends. CDR3 loop: CASSGVKETQYF. The CDR3 DNA reads as TGTGCCAGCTCAGGGGTTAAAGAGACCCAGTACTTC.

This clone was observed a handful of times. The rearrangement links TRBV19 to TRBJ2-6; TRBD1 matches 12 bases. Losses at the gene ends were 7 bases for V and 4 bases for J; bases not matched to a gene: 14. The CDR3 length is 19 residues. The germline V gene has CDR1 LNHDA and CDR2 SQIVND (reference sequence). CDR3 loop: CASTPRTGTGGAGANVLTF. Here the CDR3 DNA reads TGTGCCAGTACCCCCAGGACCGGGACAGGGGGCGCCGGGGCCAACGTCCTGACTTTC.

V gene TRBV4-3 combines with J gene TRBJ2-1; no reliable D call. Trimming removed 0 bases at V and 9 bases at J, with 9 bases between. This CDR3 region has 13 residues. Germline V lookup: CDR1 LGHNA, CDR2 YSLEER. The CDR3: CASSQDHTTEQFF. In DNA form, the CDR3 reads TGCGCCAGCAGCCAAGATCACACTACTGAGCAGTTCTTC.

The chain recombines TRBV6-2 or TRBV6-3 with TRBJ2-7; D is perhaps TRBD1 (5 bases). CDR3 length: 16 residues. In germline, CDR1 is MNHEY, CDR2 SVGEGT. V dropped 2 bases and J dropped 0 bases, with 14 bases sitting between them. The CDR3 region is CASSYPIQDYSYEQYF. CDR3 DNA: TGTGCCAGCAGTTACCCGATACAGGATTACTCCTACGAGCAGTACTTC.

This chain joins TRBV27 and TRBJ2-2; unclear D gene. Germline V CDR1 and CDR2: MNHEY, SMNVEV (reference sequence). The CDR3 consists of 13 residues. V lost 3 bases and J lost 6, with 8 bases in between. CDR3 in DNA: TGTGCCAGCAGTTTCTCGACTGCCGGGGAGCTGTTTTTT. This encodes CASSFSTAGELFF.

V usage is TRBV30 and J usage is TRBJ1-5; D might be TRBD1 (5 bases). Per germline, CDR1 GTSNPN and CDR2 SVGIG (reference sequence). This CDR3 comprises 13 residues. The ends were cut back, 3 bases at V and 3 bases at J, with 9 bases in the middle. As DNA, the CDR3 is TGTGCCTGGAGGAAGGGGTCCAATCAGCCCCAGCATTTT. Translating it yields CAWRKGSNQPQHF.

V is TRBV10-2 and J is TRBJ1-4, with TRBD1 as a possible D gene (5 bases). Looked up from germline, CDR1 is WSHSY and CDR2 is SAAADI. The CDR3 runs to 14 residues. Trimming cost V 3 bases and J 7 bases, with 12 bases left between them. CDR3 region: CASSDRGGSEKLFF. The CDR3 nucleotides are TGCGCCAGCAGTGACCGGGGGGGGAGTGAAAAACTGTTTTTT.

The genes are TRBV11-2 and TRBJ1-1, with D possibly being TRBD1 (5 bases). The CDR3 has 14 amino acids. CDR1 is SGHAT and CDR2 is FQNNGV in the germline V gene. Trimming removed 5 bases from V and 2 bases from J, with 12 bases in between. The CDR3 DNA is TGTGCCAGCAGCCCGCGGGGGGGTAACACTGAAGCTTTCTTT. Its protein is CASSPRGGNTEAFF.

The rearrangement joins TRBV2 to TRBJ1-4, with D possibly TRBD1 on 6 matching bases. The germline V and J ends were trimmed by 6 bases and 4 bases, with 12 bases remaining between them. The CDR3 length is 14 residues. Germline lookup yields CDR1 SNHLY and CDR2 FYNNEI. CDR3 in amino acids: CASRNRVGNEKLFF. The CDR3 DNA sequence: TGTGCCAGCAGGAACAGGGTTGGTAATGAAAAACTGTTTTTT.